This is a list of T cell receptor beta chains from one sample in a study of T cells in Graves' hyperthyroidism and ophthalmopathy. From the multiplex PCR reads, TCRdb called clonotypes with MiXCR, one entry per CDR3 protein. This table holds hundreds of thousands of distinct CDR3 sequences, under 60% found once. Sequencing was performed on peripheral blood or thyroid tissue (not recorded which). The origin of the receptors is a woman aged 18-29 years with Graves' hyperthyroidism. Each CDR3 is given with its conserved first and last residue. Each record gives: D gene, clone size, V gene, J gene, CDR3 DNA, CDR3 protein. The D gene is left open where the match is weak. Rows give clone size only sometimes, using once, few, many, or a class for an expanded clone.

NA,NA,TRBV12-3/TRBV12-4,TRBJ1-1,TGTGCCAGCATCCTGACGGACAGTCAAAAAGCTTTCTTT,CASILTDSQKAFF
TRBD1,NA,TRBV11-1,TRBJ1-6,TGTGCCAGCAGCGGACAGGGGGCACCCCTCCACTTT,CASSGQGAPLHF
NA,NA,TRBV24-1,TRBJ2-2,TGTGCCACCAGTGGTAGGACCGGGGAGCTGTTTTTT,CATSGRTGELFF
TRBD1,once,TRBV29-1,TRBJ2-2,TGCAGCGTTGAAGTTGGGACAGGAGTCACCGGGGAGCTGTTTTTT,CSVEVGTGVTGELFF
NA,NA,TRBV29-1,TRBJ2-7,TGCAGCGTAACTGGGCAGGCTAGCTCCTACGAGCAGTACTTC,CSVTGQASSYEQYF
TRBD2,NA,TRBV29-1,TRBJ2-3,TGCAGCGTTGAAGCGATTGGACTAGCGGGAAGCACAGATACGCAGTATTTT,CSVEAIGLAGSTDTQYF
NA,NA,TRBV7-2,TRBJ2-7,TGTGCCAGCAGCTTAGCGAGGGCATACGAGCAGTACTTC,CASSLARAYEQYF
TRBD2,few,TRBV20-1,TRBJ2-5,TGCAGTGCTAGGGACCCACTAGCGGGCGTGAAAGAGACCCAGTACTTC,CSARDPLAGVKETQYF
NA,many,TRBV15,TRBJ2-6,TGTGCCACCAGCGGAACTAGGGGGGAAGGGGCCAACGTCCTGACTTTC,CATSGTRGEGANVLTF
NA,NA,TRBV19,TRBJ1-5,TGTGCCAGTAGTATTCGGGGGCCTCAGCCCCAGCATTTT,CASSIRGPQPQHF
TRBD1,few,TRBV13,TRBJ1-2,TGTGCCAGCAGACATTCCGGGACAGAGGGTGGCTACACCTTC,CASRHSGTEGGYTF
NA,NA,TRBV7-9,TRBJ2-7,TGTGCCAGCAGCTCCCAGGGCAAACGGGAGAGATACGAGCAGTACTTC,CASSSQGKRERYEQYF
TRBD1,few,TRBV25-1,TRBJ1-1,TGTGCCAGCAGTCCAAAGGGGGCAGCAAGCACTGAAGCTTTCTTT,CASSPKGAASTEAFF
NA,NA,TRBV21-1,TRBJ1-2,TGTGCCAGCAGCACATACTCGGTCAATAACTATGGCTACACCTTC,CASSTYSVNNYGYTF
TRBD1,NA,TRBV7-9,TRBJ1-5,TGTGCCAGCAGCTTGGAGGGGGCGAGGAGCAATCAGCCCCAGCATTTT,CASSLEGARSNQPQHF
NA,many,TRBV2,TRBJ2-6,TGTGCCAGCAGGGACAACTCTGGGGCCAACGTCCTGACTTTC,CASRDNSGANVLTF
NA,many,TRBV10-3,TRBJ1-1,TGTGCCATCACCCCACAGGAGGGCGTGAACACTGAAGCTTTCTTT,CAITPQEGVNTEAFF
TRBD1,few,TRBV7-9,TRBJ1-6,TGTGCCAGCAGTAACAGGGGCCCCTTTGATAATTCACCCCTCCACTTT,CASSNRGPFDNSPLHF
NA,few,TRBV7-6,TRBJ2-7,TGTGCCAGCAGCCCAGGGTTCGGCTACGAGCAGTACTTC,CASSPGFGYEQYF
NA,NA,TRBV10-3,TRBJ2-5,TGTGCCAGCAGTTACTTTGGGACAGCGGGCGAAGAGACCCAGTACTTC,CASSYFGTAGEETQYF
TRBD1,many,TRBV7-2,TRBJ1-1,TGTGCCAGCAGCTTGACAGGGAGTAAGAACACTGAAGCTTTCTTT,CASSLTGSKNTEAFF
NA,few,TRBV20-1,TRBJ2-7,TGCAGTGCCGAGGTGGGGTCCTACGAGCAGTACTTC,CSAEVGSYEQYF
TRBD1,NA,TRBV29-1,TRBJ1-2,TGCAGCGTTGATAAACAGGACAGGGCTAGAGGCTACACCTTC,CSVDKQDRARGYTF
TRBD1,NA,TRBV25-1,TRBJ1-1,TGTGCCAGCGTTACCGGGACAGGGAACACTGAAGCTTTCTTT,CASVTGTGNTEAFF
TRBD1,NA,TRBV20-1,TRBJ2-7,TGCAGTGCTGCCATGACAGGGCCCTCCTACGAGCAGTACTTC,CSAAMTGPSYEQYF
NA,once,TRBV7-2,TRBJ2-2,TGTGCCAGCAGCCCCGGGACTCCTAACACCGGGGAGCTGTTTTTT,CASSPGTPNTGELFF
NA,few,TRBV20-1,TRBJ2-2,TGCAGTGCTAGAGTTCGCCGCGGGACCGGGGAGCTGTTTTTT,CSARVRRGTGELFF
NA,few,TRBV6-9,TRBJ1-5,TGTGCCAGCAGCCACGACGGAGATCAGCCCCAGCATTTT,CASSHDGDQPQHF
NA,few,TRBV11-2,TRBJ1-2,TGTGCCAGCAGCGAGGGTATGCGAACGGGACCCGGCTACACCTTC,CASSEGMRTGPGYTF
NA,NA,TRBV29-1,TRBJ1-4,TGCAGCGTTCCTAGGATGGGGGGTGAAAAACTGTTTTTT,CSVPRMGGEKLFF
NA,few,TRBV7-3,TRBJ1-1,TGTGCCAGCAGCGACACCGGTAACACTGAAGCTTTCTTT,CASSDTGNTEAFF
TRBD1,NA,TRBV9,TRBJ1-1,TGTGCCAGCAGTTCCGGGACAGGGGGCAAATCTTTCTTT,CASSSGTGGKSFF
NA,NA,TRBV24-1,TRBJ2-3,TGTGCCACCAGGTCCGGTTGGGGGCACACGCAGTATTTT,CATRSGWGHTQYF
NA,few,TRBV5-1,TRBJ2-7,TGCGCCAGCAGCTTGGATGGACCGAGAACGTCCTACGAGCAGTACTTC,CASSLDGPRTSYEQYF
NA,NA,TRBV6-5,TRBJ1-5,TGTGCCAGCAGTTACCTGGGAAGCAATCAGCCCCAGCATTTT,CASSYLGSNQPQHF
NA,many,TRBV29-1,TRBJ2-7,TGCAGCGTTGGATCAGGGGTCTCCTACGAGCAGTACTTC,CSVGSGVSYEQYF
NA,NA,TRBV7-9,TRBJ2-5,TGTGCCAGCAGCGTGGTCCAGGGGATCCAAGAGACCCAGTACTTC,CASSVVQGIQETQYF
TRBD2,NA,TRBV20-1,TRBJ2-7,TGCAATGCTAGAGAGCGGGAGACTTACGAGCAGTACTTC,CNARERETYEQYF
NA,many,TRBV10-3,TRBJ1-2,TGTGCCATCACCTCAGAGCTTCTCTATGGCTACACCTTC,CAITSELLYGYTF
TRBD1,NA,TRBV10-3,TRBJ1-2,TGTGCCAGCAGTGCTACCAGGGGGGACTATGGCTACACCTTC,CASSATRGDYGYTF
NA,many,TRBV2,TRBJ1-4,TGTGCCAGCAGCCTTTCAACTAATGAAAAACTGTTTTTT,CASSLSTNEKLFF
NA,once,TRBV29-1,TRBJ1-1,TGCAGCAGTATGTTCATGAACACTGAAGCTTTCTTT,CSSMFMNTEAFF
NA,few,TRBV7-2,TRBJ1-2,TGTGCCAGCAGCCCCGAGGTAGACTATGGCTACACCTTC,CASSPEVDYGYTF
NA,few,TRBV9,TRBJ1-6,TGTGCCAGCAGCCAAGGTTTTGGCTCACCCCTCCACTTT,CASSQGFGSPLHF
NA,NA,TRBV10-3,TRBJ1-6,TGTGCCATCAGTGATTCGGCCCTCCACTTT,CAISDSALHF
NA,NA,TRBV6-1,TRBJ2-7,TGTGCCAGCTCTTGGGACCTCTACGAGCAGTACTTC,CASSWDLYEQYF
NA,many,TRBV7-9,TRBJ2-5,TGTGCCAGCAGGCGGACAGAGGGAGAGACCCAGTACTTC,CASRRTEGETQYF
NA,NA,TRBV15,TRBJ1-5,TGTACCTACCGACAGAGCAATCAGCCCCAGCATTTT,CTYRQSNQPQHF
NA,NA,TRBV7-9,TRBJ2-5,TGTGCCAGTAATGACAGGACCCAGTACTTC,CASNDRTQYF
NA,many,TRBV29-1,TRBJ2-5,TGCAGCGTTGAGCGGGGTTTGGAGACCCAGTACTTC,CSVERGLETQYF
NA,few,TRBV25-1,TRBJ2-7,TGTGCCAGCAGCCAAGGAGTCCCCTACGAGCAGTACTTC,CASSQGVPYEQYF
NA,NA,TRBV20-1,TRBJ1-5,TGCAGTGCTAGAGGGGAGGGAAGGCCCCAGCATTTT,CSARGEGRPQHF
TRBD1,NA,TRBV2,TRBJ2-5,TGTGCCAGCAGTGAAGGAGGACAGGGATGGAATCAGTACTTC,CASSEGGQGWNQYF
NA,few,TRBV20-1,TRBJ1-1,TGCAGTCAACGGGGGATAAATACTGAAGCTTTCTTT,CSQRGINTEAFF
NA,NA,TRBV20-1,TRBJ1-5,TGCAGTGCTAGTGCCTTCGGTGGGAATCAGCCCCAGCATTTT,CSASAFGGNQPQHF
NA,many,TRBV2,TRBJ1-1,TGTGCCAGCGGAAGACAGTCTGAAGCTTTCTTT,CASGRQSEAFF
NA,few,TRBV11-2,TRBJ2-7,TGTGCCAGCAGCTTGATCGGCGGGTTGGTGGACGAGCAGTACTTC,CASSLIGGLVDEQYF
NA,NA,TRBV5-1,TRBJ1-1,TGCGCCAGCCGTGAGGGGACATGGATGGGCGGGAACACTGAAGCTTTCTTT,CASREGTWMGGNTEAFF
NA,NA,TRBV10-3,TRBJ1-3,TGTGCCAGCAGTTACTTGGAGGGAAACACCATATATTTT,CASSYLEGNTIYF
NA,NA,TRBV20-1,TRBJ1-1,TGCAGTGCCGTTGATCCAGCGGCTTTCCCTGAAGCTTTCTTT,CSAVDPAAFPEAFF